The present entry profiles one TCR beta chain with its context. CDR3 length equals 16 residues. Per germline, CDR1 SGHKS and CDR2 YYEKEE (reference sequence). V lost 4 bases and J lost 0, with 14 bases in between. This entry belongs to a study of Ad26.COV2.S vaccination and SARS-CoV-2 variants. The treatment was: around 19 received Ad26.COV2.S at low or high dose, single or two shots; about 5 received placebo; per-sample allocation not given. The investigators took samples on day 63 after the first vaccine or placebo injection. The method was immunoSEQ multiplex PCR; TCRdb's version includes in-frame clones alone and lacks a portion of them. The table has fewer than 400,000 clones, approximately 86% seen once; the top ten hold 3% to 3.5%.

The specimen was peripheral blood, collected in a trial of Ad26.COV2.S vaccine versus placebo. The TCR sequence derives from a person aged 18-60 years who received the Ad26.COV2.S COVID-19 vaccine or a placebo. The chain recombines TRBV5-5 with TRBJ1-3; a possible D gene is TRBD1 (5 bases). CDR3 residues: CASSPSTGPSGNTIYF. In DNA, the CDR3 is TGTGCCAGCAGCCCCTCAACAGGACCCTCTGGAAACACCATATATTTT.